The source of this T cell receptor beta chain is a study of radiotherapy plus CTLA-4 blockade in lung cancer. At the level of the study: There were objective responses in 18% of patients, and 31% had disease control.

Notes on this clone: Its antigen is as yet unknown.

The CDR3 sequence is 15 residues long. Germline CDR1 is MNHEY and CDR2 is SMNVEV (reference sequence). The V and J ends lost 3 bases and 4 bases, in that order; junction bases with no gene match: 2. The assay was immunoSEQ multiplex PCR, and TCRdb's table has in-frame clones only and misses some. The table shows about 97,000 clones, with 65% to 75% occurring only once. Regarding the study as a whole: The study found tumor-derived TCR clones expanded in blood after radiotherapy plus ipilimumab.

Focal radiation plus CTLA-4 blockade with ipilimumab was given to patients with chemo-refractory metastatic non-small-cell lung cancer. This receptor was obtained from a human donor with non-small cell lung cancer who had a partial response to radiotherapy plus ipilimumab. Some clones in this sample may be carry-over from other donors' samples. The sample was peripheral blood, taken from a patient treated with radiotherapy plus ipilimumab. The V and J genes are TRBV27 and TRBJ1-5, with 11 nucleotides matching TRBD1. CDR3 amino acids: CASSLGQGVNQPQHF. CDR3 nucleotides: TGTGCCAGCAGTTTGGGACAGGGGGTGAATCAGCCCCAGCATTTT.